Listed below are T cell receptor beta chains from one sample, sequenced in a study of blood T cells in healthy people across ages. TCRdb independently ran MiXCR on the 5' RACE reads; one entry per CDR3 protein. Among 710,000 or so distinct CDR3 sequences listed, approximately 29% were seen once. The sequenced sample was blood. All receptors come from a woman aged 80 or over in good health. The CDR3 runs from the conserved cysteine through the conserved F or W. Fields, in order: clone size, V gene, D gene, J gene, CDR3 DNA, CDR3 protein. A D gene is named only where the DNA matches it firmly. Size values are once, few and many counts, or a class for expanded clones, and some rows have none.

many	TRBV7-2	.	TRBJ1-2	TGTGCCAGCAGCTCACGCCCTGGGACCGACTATGGCTACACCTTC	CASSSRPGTDYGYTF
.	TRBV7-8	.	TRBJ1-1	TGTGCCAGCAGCCTGGGGGGGGGAGGGGAAAAGGCTTTCTTT	CASSLGGGGEKAFF
.	TRBV20-1	.	TRBJ2-1	TGCAGTGCTAGTCCCCAGAAGAGGGCAACGGACAATGAGCAGTTCTTC	CSASPQKRATDNEQFF
many	TRBV9	.	TRBJ2-3	TGTGCCAGCAGCGTAGACAGGATCGATACGCAGTATTTT	CASSVDRIDTQYF
many	TRBV9	.	TRBJ2-7	TGTGCCAGCAGCGTTGATGGCCAGGGGCGTGGGGAGCAGTACTTC	CASSVDGQGRGEQYF
.	TRBV7-8	.	TRBJ2-4	TGTGCCAGCAGCTTAGGACAGGCCTACGGGCAGTACTTC	CASSLGQAYGQYF
many	TRBV28	.	TRBJ2-5	TGTGCCAGCAGTTTCCCCGGACCCGGCCAAGAGACCCAGTACTTC	CASSFPGPGQETQYF
.	TRBV2	.	TRBJ1-5	TGTGCCTCGGGGGTGATTCGTAGCAATCAGCCCCAGCATTTT	CASGVIRSNQPQHF
.	TRBV28	.	TRBJ2-7	TGTGCCAGCAGCCTCAAAGAGCTCTTGCGATACGAGCAGTACTTC	CASSLKELLRYEQYF
many	TRBV5-1	.	TRBJ2-3	TGCGCCAGCAGCTTGGAACCGGAAATCACAGATACGCAGTATTTT	CASSLEPEITDTQYF
.	TRBV6-1	.	TRBJ2-6	TGTACCAGCAGCAGGACAGTTGTGAGGGTTCCCTCTGGGGCCAACGTCCTGACTTTC	CTSSRTVVRVPSGANVLTF
many	TRBV7-6	.	TRBJ2-3	TGTGCCAGCAGCTTAAAGGTGTTCTGGGGCACAGATACGCAGTATTTT	CASSLKVFWGTDTQYF
many	TRBV7-8	.	TRBJ2-3	TGTGCCAGCAGCTTAGGAGTGGGCTTTAGGACAGATACGCAGTATTTT	CASSLGVGFRTDTQYF
.	TRBV20-1	TRBD1	TRBJ2-5	TGCAGTGCTGGACAGGGCCCCCAAGAGACCCAGTACTTC	CSAGQGPQETQYF
many	TRBV6-5	TRBD2	TRBJ2-1	TGTGCCAGCAGTTACCCCCTCGTAGCGGGGGATTCCTACAATGAGCAGTTCTTC	CASSYPLVAGDSYNEQFF
many	TRBV7-2	TRBD1	TRBJ1-2	TGTGCCAGCAGCTTAGTGAGGGGGCGGGGCTACACCTTC	CASSLVRGRGYTF
.	TRBV6-2/TRBV6-3	TRBD2	TRBJ2-1	TGTGCCAGCAGTACCGGGACTAGGGCTTACAATGAGCAGTTCTTC	CASSTGTRAYNEQFF
many	TRBV7-2	TRBD1	TRBJ1-1	TGTGCCAGCAGCTTAGGGGACAGACGCAGGACTGAAGCTTTCTTT	CASSLGDRRRTEAFF
many	TRBV20-1	.	TRBJ1-5	TGCAGTGCTAGGAGGGCCAGGGTGGGCCTTAGCAATCAGCCCCAGCATTTT	CSARRARVGLSNQPQHF
many	TRBV2	.	TRBJ2-5	TGTGCCAGCAGTTCATCTCGGGGGCTAGGGGAGACCCAGTACTTC	CASSSSRGLGETQYF
few	TRBV4-1	.	TRBJ2-1	TGCGCCAGCAGCCAAAACCGCGACTACAATGAGCAGTTCTTC	CASSQNRDYNEQFF
.	TRBV20-1	.	TRBJ1-1	TGCAGTGCTAGCGGGACACCTTGGGACACTGAAGCTTTCTTT	CSASGTPWDTEAFF
many	TRBV3-1	.	TRBJ2-1	TGTGCCAGCAGCCAAGGTTATGAGCAGTTCTTC	CASSQGYEQFF
few	TRBV18	.	TRBJ2-3	TGTGCCAGCTCACCACCCGCAGGCCTGTTCACAGATACGCAGTATTTT	CASSPPAGLFTDTQYF